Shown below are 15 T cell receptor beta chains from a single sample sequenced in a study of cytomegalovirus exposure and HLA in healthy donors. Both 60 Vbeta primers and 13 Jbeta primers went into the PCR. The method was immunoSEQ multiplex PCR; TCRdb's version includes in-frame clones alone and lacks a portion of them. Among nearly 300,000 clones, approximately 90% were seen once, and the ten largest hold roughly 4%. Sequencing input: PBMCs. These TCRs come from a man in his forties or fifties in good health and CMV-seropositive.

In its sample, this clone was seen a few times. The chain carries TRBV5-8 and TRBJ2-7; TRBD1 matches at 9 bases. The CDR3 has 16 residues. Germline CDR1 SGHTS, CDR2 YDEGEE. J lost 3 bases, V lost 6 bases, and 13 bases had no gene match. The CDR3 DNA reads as TGTGCCAGCATCGAAAGGGAGGGACAGGGATACTACGAGCAGTACTTC. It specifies CASIEREGQGYYEQYF.

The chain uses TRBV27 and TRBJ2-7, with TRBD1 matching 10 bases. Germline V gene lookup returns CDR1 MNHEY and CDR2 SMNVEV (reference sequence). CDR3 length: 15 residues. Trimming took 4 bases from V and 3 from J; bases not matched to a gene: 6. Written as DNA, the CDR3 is TGTGCCAGCAGTTCTCAGAGGACAGGGGGCTACGAGCAGTACTTC. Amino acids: CASSSQRTGGYEQYF.

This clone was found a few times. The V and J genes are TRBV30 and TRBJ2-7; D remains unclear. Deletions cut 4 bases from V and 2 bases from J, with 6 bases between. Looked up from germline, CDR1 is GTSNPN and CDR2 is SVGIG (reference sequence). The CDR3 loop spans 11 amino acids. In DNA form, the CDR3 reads TGTGCCTGGACAGATACCTACGAGCAGTACTTC. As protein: CAWTDTYEQYF.

In DNA, the CDR3 is TGTGCCAGCAGCTTCGGGACAGGGGACTACGAGCAGTACTTC. This codes for CASSFGTGDYEQYF. V is TRBV5-5 and J is TRBJ2-7, with 10 bases aligning to TRBD1. Germline-derived CDR1 and CDR2 are SGHKS and YYEKEE (reference sequence). J lost 3 bases, V lost 2 bases, and 2 bases had no gene match. This CDR3 contains 14 residues.

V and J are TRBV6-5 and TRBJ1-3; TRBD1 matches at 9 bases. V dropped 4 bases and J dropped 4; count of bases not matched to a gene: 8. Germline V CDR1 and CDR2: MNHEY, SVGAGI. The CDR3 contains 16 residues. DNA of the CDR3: TGTGCCAGCAGTTTGACAGGGGGAACTGGAGGAAACACCATATATTTT. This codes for CASSLTGGTGGNTIYF.

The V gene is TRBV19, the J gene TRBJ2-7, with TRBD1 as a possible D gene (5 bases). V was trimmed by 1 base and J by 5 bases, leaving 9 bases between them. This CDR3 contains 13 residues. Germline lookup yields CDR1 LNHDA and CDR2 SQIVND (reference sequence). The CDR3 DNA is TGTGCCAGTAGTATAGGGGGCTACGACGAGCAGTACTTC. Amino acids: CASSIGGYDEQYF.

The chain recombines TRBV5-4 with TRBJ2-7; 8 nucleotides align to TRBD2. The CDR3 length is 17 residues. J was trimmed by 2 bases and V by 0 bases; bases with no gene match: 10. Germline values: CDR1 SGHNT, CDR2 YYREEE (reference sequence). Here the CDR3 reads CASSLAALAGTTYEQYF. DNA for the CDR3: TGTGCCAGCAGCTTGGCGGCCCTAGCGGGCACAACCTACGAGCAGTACTTC.

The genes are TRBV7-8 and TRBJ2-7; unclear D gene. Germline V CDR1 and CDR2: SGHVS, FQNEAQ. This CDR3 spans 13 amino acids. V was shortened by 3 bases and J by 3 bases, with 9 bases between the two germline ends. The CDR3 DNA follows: TGTGCCAGCAGCTTCAGGCAGAGCTACGAGCAGTACTTC. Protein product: CASSFRQSYEQYF.

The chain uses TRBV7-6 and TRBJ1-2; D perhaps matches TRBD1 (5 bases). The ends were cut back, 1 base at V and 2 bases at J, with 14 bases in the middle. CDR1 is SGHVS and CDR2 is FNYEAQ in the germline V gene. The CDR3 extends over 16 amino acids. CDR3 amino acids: CASSLGGGGANYGYTF. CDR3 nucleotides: TGTGCCAGCAGCTTAGGGGGCGGGGGTGCAAACTATGGCTACACCTTC.

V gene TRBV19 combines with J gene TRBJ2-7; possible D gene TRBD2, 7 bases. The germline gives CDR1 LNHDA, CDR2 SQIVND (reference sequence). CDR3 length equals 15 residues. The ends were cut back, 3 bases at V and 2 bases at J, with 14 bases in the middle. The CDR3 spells CASSMGGGGTYEQYF. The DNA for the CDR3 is TGTGCCAGTAGTATGGGCGGGGGCGGCACCTACGAGCAGTACTTC.

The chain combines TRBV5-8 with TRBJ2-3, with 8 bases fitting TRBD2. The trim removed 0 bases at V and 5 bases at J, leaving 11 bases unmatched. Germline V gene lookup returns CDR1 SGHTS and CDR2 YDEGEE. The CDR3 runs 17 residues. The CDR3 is CASSLAPAGVGRDTQYF. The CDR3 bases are TGTGCCAGCAGCTTGGCCCCAGCGGGAGTTGGAAGAGATACGCAGTATTTT.

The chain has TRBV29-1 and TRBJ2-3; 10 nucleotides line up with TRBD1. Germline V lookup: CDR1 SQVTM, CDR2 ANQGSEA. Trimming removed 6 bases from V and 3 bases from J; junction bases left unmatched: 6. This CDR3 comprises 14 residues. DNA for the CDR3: TGCAGCGTCCGCCGGGACAGGGGTACAGATACGCAGTATTTT. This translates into CSVRRDRGTDTQYF.

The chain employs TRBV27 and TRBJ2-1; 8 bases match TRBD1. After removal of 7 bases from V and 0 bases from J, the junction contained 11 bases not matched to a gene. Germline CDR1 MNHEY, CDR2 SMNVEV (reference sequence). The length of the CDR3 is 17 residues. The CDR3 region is CASTPRAGGASYNEQFF. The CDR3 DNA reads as TGTGCCAGCACCCCGCGGGCAGGGGGCGCCTCCTACAATGAGCAGTTCTTC.

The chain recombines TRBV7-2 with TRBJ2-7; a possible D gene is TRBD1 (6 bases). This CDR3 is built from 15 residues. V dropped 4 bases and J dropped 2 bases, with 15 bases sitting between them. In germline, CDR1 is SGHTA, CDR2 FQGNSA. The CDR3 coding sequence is TGTGCCAGCAGCTCCGGGACAAAACTTACCTACGAGCAGTACTTC. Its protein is CASSSGTKLTYEQYF.

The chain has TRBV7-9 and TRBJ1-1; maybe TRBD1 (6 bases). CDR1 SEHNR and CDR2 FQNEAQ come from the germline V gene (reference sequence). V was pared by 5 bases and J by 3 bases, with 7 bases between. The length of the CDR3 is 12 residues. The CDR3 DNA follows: TGTGCCAGCAGCCGACAGGACACTGAAGCTTTCTTT. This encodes CASSRQDTEAFF.